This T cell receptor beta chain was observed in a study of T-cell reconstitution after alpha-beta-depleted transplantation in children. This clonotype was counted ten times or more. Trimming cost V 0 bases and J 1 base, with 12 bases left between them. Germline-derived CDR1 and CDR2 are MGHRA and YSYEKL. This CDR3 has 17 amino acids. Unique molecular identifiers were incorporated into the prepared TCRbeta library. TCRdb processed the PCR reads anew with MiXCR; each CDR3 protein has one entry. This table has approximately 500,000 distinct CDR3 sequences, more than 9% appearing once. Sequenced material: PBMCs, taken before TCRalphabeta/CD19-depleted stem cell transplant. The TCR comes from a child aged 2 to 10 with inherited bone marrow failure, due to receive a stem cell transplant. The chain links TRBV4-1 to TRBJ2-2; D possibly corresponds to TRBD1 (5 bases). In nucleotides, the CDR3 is TGCGCCAGCAGCCAAGACAGGGCTAGTAGGAACACCGGGGAGCTGTTTTTT. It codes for CASSQDRASRNTGELFF.